This section outlines one TCR delta chain sequence together with its context. This sample was included in a study of gamma-delta T cells after stem cell transplantation. Germline trimming cut 0 bases from V and 6 bases from J; bases unmatched to any gene: 23. Germline assignment: CDR1 GEAIGNYY and CDR2 EKD. The CDR3 has 20 amino acids. TCRdb reanalysed the RT-PCR reads with CATT. The sample lists 2,500 or so delta-chain clones, 44% occurring once. This clonotype was obtained from a human donor. It is not recorded whose cells these are; they may come from a transplant donor. The chain recombines TRDV2 with TRDJ1; 8 positions agree with TRDD2. The sample was gamma-delta T cells. The CDR3 DNA reads TGTGCCTGTGACACCGTGGGTCTTCCTACTACCTTTTGGGGAGACTATAAACTCATCTTT. The encoded protein is CACDTVGLPTTFWGDYKLIF.